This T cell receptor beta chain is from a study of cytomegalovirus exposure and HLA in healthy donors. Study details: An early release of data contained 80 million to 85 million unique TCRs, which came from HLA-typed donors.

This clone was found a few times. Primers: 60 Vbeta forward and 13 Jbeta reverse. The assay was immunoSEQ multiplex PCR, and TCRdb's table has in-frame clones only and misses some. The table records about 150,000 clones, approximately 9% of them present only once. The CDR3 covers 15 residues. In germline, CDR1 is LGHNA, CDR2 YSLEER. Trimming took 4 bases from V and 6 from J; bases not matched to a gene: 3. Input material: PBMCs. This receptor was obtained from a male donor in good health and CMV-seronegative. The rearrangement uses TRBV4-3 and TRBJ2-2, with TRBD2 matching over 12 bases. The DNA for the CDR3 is TGCGCCAGCAGCCCCAGACTAGCGGGAGCCGGGGAGCTGTTTTTT. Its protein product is CASSPRLAGAGELFF.